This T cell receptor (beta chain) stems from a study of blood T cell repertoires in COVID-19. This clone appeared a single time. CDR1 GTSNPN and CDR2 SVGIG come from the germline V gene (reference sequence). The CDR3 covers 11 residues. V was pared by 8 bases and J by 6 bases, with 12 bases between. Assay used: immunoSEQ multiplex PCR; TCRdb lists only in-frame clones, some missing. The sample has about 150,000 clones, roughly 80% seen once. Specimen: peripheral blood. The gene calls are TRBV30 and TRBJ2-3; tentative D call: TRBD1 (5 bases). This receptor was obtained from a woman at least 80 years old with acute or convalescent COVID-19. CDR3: CALGAGDTQYF. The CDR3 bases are TGTGCCCTTGGGGCAGGGGATACGCAGTATTTT.